This T cell receptor beta chain was obtained from a study of tumor-infiltrating lymphocytes in primary liver carcinoma. The overall study: These were node-negative, non-metastatic T1-T3 tumors of roughly 4 to 10 cm.

Study-wide results and limits: The study found a significantly higher top-250-clone fraction in tumors than in blood (p = 0.039). Top clones occupying all five tumor regions numbered only about 7-24%.

The roughly 17-32 mg bulk tissue piece was not sorted before simultaneous RNA and DNA extraction. Five separate regions of each tumor underwent sampling. Total RNA (about 500 ng) served as template for TCR beta cDNA synthesis primed by a constant-region primer. Slightly modified ARM-PCR, run as three nested multiplex PCR rounds, produced the TCR beta libraries. TCRdb used MiXCR to reprocess the multiplex PCR reads, holding one entry per CDR3 protein. The sample comprises roughly 32,000 distinct CDR3 sequences, roughly 77% of which are singletons, and roughly 30% rests with the top ten. Remarks on this clonotype: Its antigen is currently unknown. A junction end diverges from the germline sequence, so it may reflect a read error.

This receptor was taken from a woman aged 25 to 39 with primary liver carcinoma and hepatitis B virus infection. Source material: liver tumor tissue from sampling region 3. The subset was: tumor region T3, left-lateral pole.

The CDR3 loop is CASGPRTGFTGELLF. The CDR3 bases are TGTGCCAGCGGTCCGCGGACAGGGTTCACCGGCGAGCTGTTATTT. V is TRBV6-5 and J is TRBJ2-2, with 8 nucleotides matching TRBD1. The CDR3 totals 15 residues. Germline V gene sequence: CDR1 MNHEY, CDR2 SVGAGI.